This T cell receptor beta chain was sequenced during a study of shared clonotypes between healthy human individuals. Overall study findings and caveats: Few donors restricted represented genetic and exposure-history diversity. Shared across a few donors were approximately 5% of the naive CD4 clonotypes.

A note on this clone: Its antigen is currently unknown.

Sorted subsets were amplified in replicate PCRs using 200 ng DNA, roughly 30,000 T cell genomes. Sequencing used immunoSEQ multiplex PCR; TCRdb keeps in-frame clones, though not all of them. Among around 2,100,000 clones listed, approximately 94% were seen once. CD8 cells regarded as naive lacked CD45RO, were positively chosen for CCR7, and omitted terminally differentiated effector memory CD45RA+ cells. The sequenced sample was naive CD8+ T cells sorted from blood. This sequence originates from a man between 18 and 35 years old in good health.

This CDR3 reads CASSRPDFSGNTIYF. In DNA, the CDR3 is TGTGCCAGCAGTAGACCTGATTTCTCTGGAAACACCATATATTTT. The chain is built from TRBV28 and TRBJ1-3; no firm D call. V was cut by 5 bases and J by 0 bases, with 11 bases left in between. Germline V gene sequence: CDR1 MDHEN, CDR2 SYDVKM. The CDR3 is 15 residues long.